This T cell receptor beta chain was recovered during a study of blood T cell repertoires in COVID-19. TCRdb's table, derived via immunoSEQ multiplex PCR, lists solely in-frame clones and lacks some. The sample lists 130,000 to 150,000 clones, approximately 87% occurring once. Germline V lookup: CDR1 ENHRY, CDR2 SYGVKD. The germline V and J ends were trimmed by 5 bases and 3 bases, with 9 bases remaining between them. The CDR3 has 13 amino acids. The sequence was collected from a woman aged 45-59 years with active or convalescent COVID-19. The sample was peripheral blood. The chain links TRBV10-3 to TRBJ2-3, with TRBD2 as a possible D gene (5 bases). Here the CDR3 DNA reads TGTGCCATCAGTCCGGGGTGGACAGATACGCAGTATTTT. It codes for CAISPGWTDTQYF.